This passage covers 8 T cell receptor beta chains from one sample sequenced in a study of T cells in Graves' hyperthyroidism and ophthalmopathy. Amplified TCR beta CDR3 regions came from RNA transcripts. Initially, a first-round RT-PCR of the TCR CDR3 employed the HTBI primer set. Using its own MiXCR run on the multiplex PCR reads, TCRdb lists one record per CDR3 protein. The sample holds over 400,000 distinct CDR3 sequences, about 14% seen once. The sequencing input was blood. The receptors derive from a man in his late teens or twenties with Graves' ophthalmopathy.

This clonotype came up a few times. The chain recombines TRBV19 with TRBJ1-5, with D perhaps TRBD1 (5 bases). CDR3 size: 16 residues. CDR1 and CDR2 (germline): LNHDA, SQIVND (reference sequence). V lost 3 bases and J 0 bases, leaving 12 bases between the germline ends. The CDR3 region is CASSIGDVDSNQPQHF. CDR3 nucleotide sequence: TGTGCCAGTAGTATCGGGGACGTTGATAGCAATCAGCCCCAGCATTTT. Complete variable domain (other parts from reference TRBV19 and TRBJ1-5): DGGITQSPKYLFRKEGQNVTLSCEQNLNHDAMYWYRQDPGQGLRLIYYSQIVNDFQKGDIAEGYSVSREKKESFPLTVTSAQKNPTAFYLCASSIGDVDSNQPQHFGDGTRLSIL.

This clonotype was counted ten times or more. V is TRBV20-1 and J is TRBJ2-2; possibly TRBD1 for D (6 bases). V lost 2 bases and J 6 bases, leaving 7 bases between the germline ends. The germline CDR1 and CDR2 sequences are DFQATT and SNEGSKA (reference sequence). The CDR3 runs 12 residues. Here the CDR3 reads CSARSGAGELFF. The CDR3 bases are TGCAGTGCTAGATCAGGGGCCGGGGAGCTGTTTTTT.

This clonotype was seen a handful of times. The chain links TRBV27 to TRBJ2-1; 7 nucleotides agree with TRBD1. V was pared by 0 bases and J by 8 bases, with 7 bases of the junction left unmatched. Germline CDR1 is MNHEY and CDR2 is SMNVEV (reference sequence). CDR3 length: 15 amino acids. The CDR3 reads CASSLSQGVLDEQFF. The CDR3 region has the DNA TGTGCCAGCAGTTTATCGCAGGGGGTCTTAGATGAGCAGTTCTTC.

V gene TRBV7-3 combines with J gene TRBJ1-2; D possibly corresponds to TRBD1 (6 bases). Germline V gives CDR1 SGHTA, CDR2 FQGTGA. Trimming stripped 5 bases from V and 2 bases from J, with 9 bases between. There are 13 residues in the CDR3. The CDR3 coding sequence is TGTGCCAGCAGCCAGGACAGAAACTATGGCTACACCTTC. This codes for CASSQDRNYGYTF.

This clonotype was seen ten or more times. This chain links TRBV12-3 or TRBV12-4 with TRBJ2-1, with 10 bases identical to TRBD1. Trimming at V came to 7 bases and at J to 4 bases, leaving 4 bases not matched to a gene. The CDR3 contains 14 residues. As DNA, the CDR3 is TGTGCCAGCATGCAGGACAGGGGGTACAATGAGCAGTTCTTC. This codes for CASMQDRGYNEQFF.

The chain is built from TRBV7-9 and TRBJ2-1; no clear D gene. The CDR3 is made up of 11 amino acids. Deletions cut 5 bases from V and 10 bases from J, with 9 bases between. Per germline, CDR1 SEHNR and CDR2 FQNEAQ (reference sequence). Written as DNA, the CDR3 is TGTGCCAGCAGCCAGACCGGGGAGCAGTTCTTC. Translating gives CASSQTGEQFF. Looking up the rest from reference TRBV7-9 and TRBJ2-1 gives the full variable domain: DTGVSQNPRHKITKRGQNVTFRCDPISEHNRLYWYRQTLGQGPEFLTYFQNEAQLEKSRLLSDRFSAERPKGSFSTLEIQRTEQGDSAMYLCASSQTGEQFFGPGTRLTVL.

This clonotype was detected many times. The rearrangement joins TRBV6-6 to TRBJ2-3; a weak D match, TRBD2 (7 bases). The CDR3 is 16 residues long. Germline lookup yields CDR1 MNHNY and CDR2 SVGAGI (reference sequence). Trimming shortened V by 0 bases and J by 2 bases, and 12 bases separated the two germline ends. The CDR3 sequence: CASSYSGGGPTDTQYF. In DNA, the CDR3 is TGTGCCAGCAGTTACTCGGGGGGGGGCCCCACAGATACGCAGTATTTT.

This clonotype has at least ten counts. J is TRBJ2-1 and V is TRBV3-1; tentatively, D is TRBD2 (6 bases). The germline gives CDR1 LGHDT, CDR2 YNNKEL (reference sequence). The CDR3 is 15 amino acids. Trimming left V 4 bases short and J 3 bases short, with 13 bases between. CDR3 sequence (DNA): TGTGCCAGCAGCCTGACGGAGGGGTACTACAATGAGCAGTTCTTC. Protein sequence: CASSLTEGYYNEQFF.